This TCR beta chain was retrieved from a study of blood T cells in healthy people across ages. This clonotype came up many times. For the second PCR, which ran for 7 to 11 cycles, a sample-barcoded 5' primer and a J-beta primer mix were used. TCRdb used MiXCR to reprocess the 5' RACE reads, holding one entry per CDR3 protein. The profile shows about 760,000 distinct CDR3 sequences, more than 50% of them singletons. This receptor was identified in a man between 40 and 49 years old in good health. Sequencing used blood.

The CDR3 spells CASSFSGGLPDEDAQYF. The CDR3 DNA is TGTGCCAGCAGTTTCTCGGGAGGACTGCCGGACGAGGATGCGCAGTATTTT. V gene TRBV27 combines with J gene TRBJ2-3; 7 positions agree with TRBD2. The CDR3 runs 17 residues. V dropped 3 bases and J dropped 10; count of bases not matched to a gene: 19. CDR1 is MNHEY, CDR2 SMNVEV, per germline (reference sequence).